The next 10 T cell receptor beta chains were all read from a single sample in a study of siplizumab effects on memory and regulatory T cells. Data came from immunoSEQ multiplex PCR; TCRdb stores just in-frame clones and leaves some out. The sample has about 99,000 clones; over 85% are singletons. Sequenced: Tregs sorted from blood. Receptor source: a human donor in good health.

The V call is TRBV5-6, the J call TRBJ1-2, with a tentative D call TRBD1 (5 bases). The V end lost 2 bases, the J end lost 7 bases, and 15 bases lay between the germline ends. The CDR3 sequence is 14 residues long. Per the germline V gene, CDR1 is SGHDT and CDR2 is YYEEEE. CDR3 nucleotide sequence: TGTGCCAGCAGCTTCGGACAAAAGGATCGTGGCTACACCTTC. Its translation is CASSFGQKDRGYTF.

This clone came up a few times. The rearrangement uses TRBV28 and TRBJ1-1, with 9 positions matching TRBD1. The ends lost 6 bases at V and 11 bases at J; junction bases unmatched: 10. Germline loops: CDR1 MDHEN, CDR2 SYDVKM. This CDR3 has 13 residues. CDR3 sequence reads: CASRLQGAQAAFF. CDR3 nucleotides: TGTGCCAGCAGGTTACAGGGGGCGCAGGCGGCTTTCTTT.

The chain employs TRBV27 and TRBJ1-5, with unresolved D. The CDR3 spans 13 residues. With 5 bases removed from V and 4 bases from J, the gap between germline ends came to 9 bases. Germline values: CDR1 MNHEY, CDR2 SMNVEV (reference sequence). CDR3 loop: CASSIEVNQPQHF. The CDR3 DNA reads as TGTGCCAGCAGTATAGAGGTAAATCAGCCCCAGCATTTT.

This chain connects TRBV15 to TRBJ1-1; D gene ambiguous. The CDR3 has 12 amino acids. CDR1 is LNHNV, CDR2 YYDKDF, per germline (reference sequence). The V end was cut by 5 bases, the J end by 8 bases, with 12 bases between. The chain's CDR3 is CATSVGWVEAFF. In nucleotides, the CDR3 is TGTGCCACCAGCGTTGGATGGGTCGAAGCTTTCTTT.

This clone is a singleton in its sample. The chain has TRBV10-2 and TRBJ1-2, with a tentative D call TRBD1 (5 bases). The ends were cut back, 7 bases at V and 2 bases at J, with 17 bases in the middle. From germline, CDR1 is WSHSY and CDR2 SAAADI. This CDR3 contains 15 residues. DNA of the CDR3: TGCGCCAGCACCTTCGGGCGGGGCTACAACTATGGCTACACCTTC. The encoded protein is CASTFGRGYNYGYTF.

CDR3 bases: TGTGCCAGTAGTAGACAGGGGGATAGCAATCAGCCCCAGCATTTT. Its protein is CASSRQGDSNQPQHF. V is TRBV19 and J is TRBJ1-5, with 9 bases that match TRBD1. CDR3 length: 15 amino acids. Per the germline V gene, CDR1 is LNHDA and CDR2 is SQIVND (reference sequence). The V gene end was trimmed by 4 bases and the J gene end by 0 bases; junction bases not matched to a gene: 1.

This rearrangement joins TRBV14 to TRBJ1-2; 7 positions match TRBD1. Trimming at V came to 4 bases and at J to 2 bases, leaving 10 bases not matched to a gene. CDR3 length equals 16 residues. Germline CDR1 SGHDN, CDR2 FVKESK. CDR3 protein: CASSPKKGTANYGYTF. DNA for the CDR3: TGTGCCAGCAGCCCTAAAAAGGGGACAGCGAACTATGGCTACACCTTC.

The chain links TRBV11-2 to TRBJ2-7, with D unclear. Trimming took off 4 bases at V and 0 bases at J, with 10 bases between the two ends. Germline CDR1 reads SGHAT; CDR2 reads FQNNGV. The length of the CDR3 is 14 residues. In DNA, the CDR3 is TGTGCCAGCAGCTCTCCTTCCCTCTCCTACGAGCAGTACTTC. This codes for CASSSPSLSYEQYF.

The rearrangement links TRBV6-1 to TRBJ1-2; unclear D gene. Trimming cost V 3 bases and J 4 bases, with 15 bases left between them. The CDR3 has 15 amino acids. The germline CDR1 and CDR2 sequences are MNHNS and SASEGT. The CDR3 here is CASSDQFPSIYGYTF. The CDR3 nucleotides read TGTGCCAGCAGTGATCAGTTCCCGTCCATCTATGGCTACACCTTC.

V is TRBV2 and J is TRBJ2-7; either TRBD1 or TRBD2 may fit D (5 bases each). This CDR3 has 18 amino acids. V shed 4 bases and J shed 2 bases, with 24 bases lying between them. Germline values: CDR1 SNHLY, CDR2 FYNNEI. The CDR3 here is CASSAGLGVTGGTYEQYF. CDR3 coding DNA: TGTGCCAGCAGTGCCGGACTCGGAGTCACAGGCGGAACCTACGAGCAGTACTTC.